Listed below are T cell receptor beta chains from one sample, sequenced in a study. TCRdb analysed the 5' RACE reads with MiXCR anew, one entry per CDR3 protein. The table shows about 10,000 distinct CDR3 sequences, with approximately 45% occurring only once. Input material: Tregs sorted from a lymph node. These TCRs come from a female donor with breast cancer. The CDR3 runs from the conserved cysteine through the conserved F or W. Each record gives: V gene, D gene, CDR3 protein. The D gene is left open where the match is weak.

V gene: TRBV12-3/TRBV12-4
D gene: -
CDR3 protein: CASSLGPPTGELFF

V gene: TRBV7-6
D gene: TRBD2
CDR3 protein: CASSLDGTSEGTQYF

V gene: TRBV7-7
D gene: -
CDR3 protein: CASSLWLGAAETQYF

V gene: TRBV9
D gene: TRBD1
CDR3 protein: CASSASGTGVHGYTF

V gene: TRBV5-1
D gene: -
CDR3 protein: CASSLQSNYGYTF

V gene: TRBV4-1
D gene: -
CDR3 protein: CASSQEGGSNQPQHF

V gene: TRBV9
D gene: -
CDR3 protein: CASSVGGGPGDTQCF

V gene: TRBV5-6
D gene: TRBD1
CDR3 protein: CASSLARDRAYSDWNEQFF

V gene: TRBV28
D gene: TRBD2
CDR3 protein: CASSPGVAGWLGETQYF

V gene: TRBV5-6
D gene: -
CDR3 protein: CASSNNTGGETQYF

V gene: TRBV5-1
D gene: -
CDR3 protein: CASSLYTLGEPSSEQYF

V gene: TRBV15
D gene: -
CDR3 protein: CATSRRQVGAEAFF

V gene: TRBV27
D gene: -
CDR3 protein: CANGHGWTYEQYF

V gene: TRBV4-1
D gene: -
CDR3 protein: CASSPVYSPSANYGYTF

V gene: TRBV7-6
D gene: -
CDR3 protein: CASSVTEEQETQYF